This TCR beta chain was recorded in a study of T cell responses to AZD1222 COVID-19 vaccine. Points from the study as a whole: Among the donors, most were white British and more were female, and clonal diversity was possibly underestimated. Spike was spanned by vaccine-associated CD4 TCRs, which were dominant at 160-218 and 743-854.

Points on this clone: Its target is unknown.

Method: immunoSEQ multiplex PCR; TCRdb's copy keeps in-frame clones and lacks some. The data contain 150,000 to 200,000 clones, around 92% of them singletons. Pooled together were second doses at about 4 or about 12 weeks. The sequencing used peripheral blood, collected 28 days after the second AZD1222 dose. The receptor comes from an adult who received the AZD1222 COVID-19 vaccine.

CDR3 DNA: TGTGCCAGCAGCTTCCGACAGGGGTCCGGGAATGGCTACACCTTC. It codes for CASSFRQGSGNGYTF. The rearrangement uses TRBV7-2 and TRBJ1-2, with TRBD1 matching 8 bases. The CDR3 loop spans 15 amino acids. V was clipped by 3 bases and J by 6 bases; unmatched bases: 9. Germline loops: CDR1 SGHTA, CDR2 FQGNSA.